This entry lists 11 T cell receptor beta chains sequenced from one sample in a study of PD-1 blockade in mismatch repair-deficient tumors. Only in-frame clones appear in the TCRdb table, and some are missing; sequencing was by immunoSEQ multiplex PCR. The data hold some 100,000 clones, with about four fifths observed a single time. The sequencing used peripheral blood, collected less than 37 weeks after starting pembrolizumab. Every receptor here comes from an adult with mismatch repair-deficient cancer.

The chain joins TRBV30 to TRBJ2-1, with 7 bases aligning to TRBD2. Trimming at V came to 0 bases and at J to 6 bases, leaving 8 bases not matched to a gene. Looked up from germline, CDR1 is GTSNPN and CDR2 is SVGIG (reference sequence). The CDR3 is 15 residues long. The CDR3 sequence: CAWSVSREAGNEQFF. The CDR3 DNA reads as TGTGCCTGGAGTGTAAGCCGGGAGGCGGGCAATGAGCAGTTCTTC.

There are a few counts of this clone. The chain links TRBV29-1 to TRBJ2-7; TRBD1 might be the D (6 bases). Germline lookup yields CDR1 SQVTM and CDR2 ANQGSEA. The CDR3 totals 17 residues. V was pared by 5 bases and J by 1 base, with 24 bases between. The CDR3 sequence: CSVSTYKSRDTSYEQYF. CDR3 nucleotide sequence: TGCAGCGTTTCAACTTATAAGTCTCGGGACACTTCCTACGAGCAGTACTTC.

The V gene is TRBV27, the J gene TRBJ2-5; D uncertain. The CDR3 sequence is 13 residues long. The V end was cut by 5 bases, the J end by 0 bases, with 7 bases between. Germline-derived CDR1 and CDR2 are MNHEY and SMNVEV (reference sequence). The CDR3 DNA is TGTGCCAGCAGTCCCGGGTACCAAGAGACCCAGTACTTC. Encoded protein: CASSPGYQETQYF.

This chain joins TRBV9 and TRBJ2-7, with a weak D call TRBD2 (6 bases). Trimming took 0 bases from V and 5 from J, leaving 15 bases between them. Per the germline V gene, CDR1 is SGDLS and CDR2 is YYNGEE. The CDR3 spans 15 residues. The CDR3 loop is CASSVEPGSRNEQYF. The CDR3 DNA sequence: TGTGCCAGCAGCGTAGAGCCCGGGAGTCGTAACGAGCAGTACTTC.

The CDR3 sequence: CASSGTPAGGETQYF. As DNA, the CDR3 is TGCGCCAGCAGTGGTACTCCAGCGGGAGGAGAGACCCAGTACTTC. This chain joins TRBV10-2 and TRBJ2-5, with 9 nucleotides matching TRBD2. The CDR3 covers 15 residues. CDR1 and CDR2 (germline): WSHSY, SAAADI. The J segment lost 4 bases and the V segment lost 4 bases, leaving 7 bases of the junction unmatched.

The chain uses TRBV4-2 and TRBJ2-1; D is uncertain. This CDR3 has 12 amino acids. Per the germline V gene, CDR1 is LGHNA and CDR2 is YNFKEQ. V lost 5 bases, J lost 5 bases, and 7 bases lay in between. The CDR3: CASSLVDNEQFF. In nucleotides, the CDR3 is TGTGCCAGCAGCTTGGTTGACAATGAGCAGTTCTTC.

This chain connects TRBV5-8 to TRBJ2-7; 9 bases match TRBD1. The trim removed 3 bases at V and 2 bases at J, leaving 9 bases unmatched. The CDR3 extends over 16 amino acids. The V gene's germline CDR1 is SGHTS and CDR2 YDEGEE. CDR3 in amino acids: CASSWSGTGLAYEQYF. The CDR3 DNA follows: TGTGCCAGCAGCTGGAGCGGGACAGGGTTGGCCTACGAGCAGTACTTC.

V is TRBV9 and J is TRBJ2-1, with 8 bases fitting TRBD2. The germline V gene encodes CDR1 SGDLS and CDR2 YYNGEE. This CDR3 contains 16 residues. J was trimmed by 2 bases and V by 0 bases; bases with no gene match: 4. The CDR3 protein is CASSVATAGAYNEQFF. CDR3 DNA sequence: TGTGCCAGCAGCGTAGCGACAGCGGGAGCCTACAATGAGCAGTTCTTC.

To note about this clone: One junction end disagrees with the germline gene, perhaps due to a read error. The CDR3 reads CASSLEGRFEQFF. The CDR3 DNA follows: TGTGCTAGCAGCTTAGAGGGTAGGTTTGAGCAGTTCTTC. The chain couples TRBV7-7 to TRBJ2-1, with D tentatively TRBD2 (5 bases). Germline V CDR1 and CDR2: SSHAT, FNYEAQ (reference sequence). The CDR3 length is 13 residues.

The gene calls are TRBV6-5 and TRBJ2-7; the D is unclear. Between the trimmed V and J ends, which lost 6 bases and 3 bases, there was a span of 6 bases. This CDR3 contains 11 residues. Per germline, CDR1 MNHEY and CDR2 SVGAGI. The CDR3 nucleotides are TGTGCCAGCAGCCCCTACTACGAGCAGTACTTC. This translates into CASSPYYEQYF.

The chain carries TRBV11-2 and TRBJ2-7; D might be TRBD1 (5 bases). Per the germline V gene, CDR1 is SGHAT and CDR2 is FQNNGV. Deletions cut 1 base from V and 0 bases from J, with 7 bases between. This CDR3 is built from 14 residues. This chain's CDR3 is CASSLGGNSYEQYF. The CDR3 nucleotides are TGTGCCAGCAGCTTAGGGGGCAACTCCTACGAGCAGTACTTC.